This is a list of T cell receptor beta chains from one sample in a study of beta chain features in type 1 diabetes. Sequencing was performed with immunoSEQ multiplex PCR; in TCRdb, only in-frame clones are kept and a portion is missing. In the table there are approximately 170,000 clones, about 7.9% of which are singletons. The sample comprised central memory CD4+ T cells from blood. The receptors were gathered from a young man with type 1 diabetes. Each CDR3 is given with its conserved first and last residue. Fields, in order: J gene, V gene, CDR3 protein.

TRBJ1-5,TRBV30,CAWSGTGGSQHF
TRBJ1-6,TRBV10-3,CAISESPGEFSPLHF
TRBJ2-7,TRBV28,CASSRPGQRGYEQYF
TRBJ1-5,TRBV2,CASRGDSSNQPQHF
TRBJ2-5,TRBV5-1,CASRISGSGETQYF
TRBJ1-1,TRBV6-1,CASSLGQLNTEAFF
TRBJ2-7,TRBV18,CASSPQDKAGADEQYF
TRBJ2-7,TRBV18,CASSPSQGSYEQYF
TRBJ2-2,TRBV28,CASSFQFSGELFF
TRBJ1-5,TRBV2,CASSGDRAHQPQHF
TRBJ2-1,TRBV4-2,CASSQGTGTSGSNEQFF
TRBJ2-5,TRBV28,CASSPRTSGRRGDETQYF
TRBJ2-6,TRBV28,CASSTTSSGANVLTF
TRBJ2-3,TRBV10-3,CAISSPLAGGYDTQYF
TRBJ1-2,TRBV23-1,CASGPGGWGSHYGYTF
TRBJ2-3,TRBV7-2,CASSLVGLHTDTQYF
TRBJ1-6,TRBV6-6,CASTLDRFNSPLHF
TRBJ1-4,TRBV6-5,CASRPTATNEKLFF
TRBJ2-5,TRBV29-1,CSVEVSRGQWETQYF
TRBJ2-1,TRBV5-1,CASSLGASIYEQFF
TRBJ2-7,TRBV30,CAVIPDRATYEQYF
TRBJ1-1,TRBV5-4,CASSWEDTEAFF
TRBJ1-1,TRBV5-6,CASSRGNTEAFF
TRBJ2-1,TRBV6-1,CASSEAGRGLHSEQFF
TRBJ2-5,TRBV18,CASSPRGDYQETQYF